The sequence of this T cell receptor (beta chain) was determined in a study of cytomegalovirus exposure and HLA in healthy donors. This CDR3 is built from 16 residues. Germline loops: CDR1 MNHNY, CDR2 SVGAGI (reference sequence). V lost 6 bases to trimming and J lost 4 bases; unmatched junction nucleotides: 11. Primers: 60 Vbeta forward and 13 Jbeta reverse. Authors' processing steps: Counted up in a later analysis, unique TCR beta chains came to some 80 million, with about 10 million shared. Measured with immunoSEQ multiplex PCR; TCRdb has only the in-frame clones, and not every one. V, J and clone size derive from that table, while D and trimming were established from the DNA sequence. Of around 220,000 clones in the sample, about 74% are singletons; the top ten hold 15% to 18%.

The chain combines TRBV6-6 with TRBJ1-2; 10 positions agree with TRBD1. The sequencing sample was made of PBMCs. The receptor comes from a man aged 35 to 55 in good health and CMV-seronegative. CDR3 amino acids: CASSGQGGQGVYGYTF. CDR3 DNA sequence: TGTGCCAGCAGCGGACAGGGGGGACAGGGCGTCTATGGCTACACCTTC.